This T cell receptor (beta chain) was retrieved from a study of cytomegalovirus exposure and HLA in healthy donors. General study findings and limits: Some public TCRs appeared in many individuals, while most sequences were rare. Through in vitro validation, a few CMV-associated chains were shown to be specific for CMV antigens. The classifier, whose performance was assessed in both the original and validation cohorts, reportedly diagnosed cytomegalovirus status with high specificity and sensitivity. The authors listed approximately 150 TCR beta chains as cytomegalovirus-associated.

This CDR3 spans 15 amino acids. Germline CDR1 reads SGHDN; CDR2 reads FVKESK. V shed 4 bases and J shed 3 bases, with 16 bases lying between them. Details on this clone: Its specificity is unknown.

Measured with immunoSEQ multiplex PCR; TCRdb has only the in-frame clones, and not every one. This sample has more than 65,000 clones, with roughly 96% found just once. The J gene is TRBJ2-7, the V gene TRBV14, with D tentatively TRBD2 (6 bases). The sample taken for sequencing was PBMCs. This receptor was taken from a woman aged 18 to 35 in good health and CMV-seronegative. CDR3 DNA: TGTGCCAGCAGCCGTAAATCCCCCGGGGGCTACGAGCAGTACTTC. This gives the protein CASSRKSPGGYEQYF.